These 8 T cell receptor beta chains came from one sample sequenced in a study of OX40 agonist ivuxolimab in advanced cancers. Preparation of the library involved the immunoSEQ multiplex PCR assay. In its TCRdb copy, this immuneACCESS table keeps in-frame sequences only and misses some clones. Where compared with another copy, unresolved V genes explain less than half of these, and the others have no known cause. This sample lists 55,000 to 75,000 clones; roughly four fifths were detected once. The biggest ten clones account for roughly 4.9% of the sample. Sequences were derived from CD4+ or CD8+ T cells sorted from blood, sampled in a trial of the OX40 agonist ivuxolimab. The receptors here all came from an adult with an advanced solid tumor such as melanoma, head and neck, liver or kidney cancer.

This clone was detected once. One end of the junction does not line up with germline, which may come from a read error. V gene TRBV7-9 combines with J gene TRBJ2-2; the D gene is possibly TRBD1 (6 bases). The CDR3 extends over 16 amino acids. Germline V CDR1 and CDR2: SEHNR, FQNEAQ (reference sequence). CDR3 sequence reads: CASSRTASGVTGELVF. CDR3 bases: TGTGCCAGCAGCCGGACAGCCTCAGGTGTCACCGGGGAGCTGGTTTTT.

The CDR3 nucleotides read TGTGCCAGCAGCCAAGCCCAGGGGGGACTAGCGGACAATGAGCAGTTCTTC. This gives the protein CASSQAQGGLADNEQFF. The chain recombines TRBV4-2 with TRBJ2-1; 11 nucleotides match TRBD2. V lost 1 base, J lost 5 bases, and 7 bases stayed unmatched. Germline V lookup: CDR1 LGHNA, CDR2 YNFKEQ. This CDR3 has 17 residues.

The V call is TRBV5-4, the J call TRBJ2-2, with TRBD1 identical over 10 bases. This CDR3 region has 15 residues. Germline trimming cut 4 bases from V and 6 bases from J; bases unmatched to any gene: 6. The germline V gene encodes CDR1 SGHNT and CDR2 YYREEE (reference sequence). CDR3 protein: CASSLRDRGPGELFF. In DNA form, the CDR3 reads TGTGCCAGCAGCCTCCGGGACAGGGGTCCCGGGGAGCTGTTTTTT.

The chain employs TRBV28 and TRBJ1-1; weak D call: TRBD1 (6 bases). The germline V gene encodes CDR1 MDHEN and CDR2 SYDVKM. The V gene lost 7 bases and the J gene lost 1 base, with 16 bases spanning the gap. The CDR3 sequence is 15 residues long. CDR3 in amino acids: CASILSGTRNTEAFF. The CDR3 DNA sequence: TGTGCCAGCATCCTAAGTGGGACAAGGAACACTGAAGCTTTCTTT.

This chain links TRBV7-8 with TRBJ1-2; a weak D match, TRBD1 (6 bases). The CDR3 extends over 17 amino acids. Deletions cut 0 bases from V and 8 bases from J, with 22 bases between. Germline CDR1 and CDR2: SGHVS and FQNEAQ. CDR3 in amino acids: CASSLARTAIISGGYTF. For the CDR3, the DNA is TGTGCCAGCAGCTTAGCGAGGACAGCAATAATATCTGGAGGCTACACCTTC.

This clone occurred a few times. This chain joins TRBV19 and TRBJ2-7; maybe TRBD1 (5 bases). V was shortened by 2 bases and J by 0 bases, with 23 bases between the two germline ends. CDR3 length: 19 residues. Per the germline V gene, CDR1 is LNHDA and CDR2 is SQIVND (reference sequence). The DNA for the CDR3 is TGTGCCAGTAGTATATCTCTCGTCAGGGTGATTCAGAGCTCCTACGAGCAGTACTTC. Amino acid sequence: CASSISLVRVIQSSYEQYF.

The sample holds a few counts of this clone. The chain employs TRBV28 and TRBJ2-7, with D unclear. The germline V gene encodes CDR1 MDHEN and CDR2 SYDVKM. The CDR3 is made up of 13 amino acids. Trimming took 5 bases from V and 2 from J, leaving 10 bases between them. The CDR3 nucleotides are TGTGCCAGCAGTATCGGCAGACCCTACGAGCAGTACTTC. Translating gives CASSIGRPYEQYF.

The rearrangement uses TRBV5-4 and TRBJ2-1; 14 nucleotides line up with TRBD2. The CDR3 has 17 amino acids. J was trimmed by 7 bases and V by 4 bases; bases with no gene match: 10. Germline-derived CDR1 and CDR2 are SGHNT and YYREEE (reference sequence). The CDR3 loop reads CASSGLAGGTPANEQFF. DNA of the CDR3: TGTGCCAGCAGCGGACTAGCGGGAGGTACTCCGGCGAATGAGCAGTTCTTC.